Sequencing of this TCR beta chain was carried out in a study of T-cell memory formation after mild COVID-19. Study outcomes and limitations: Cross-reactive memory apparently joined, as some responding clones appeared in pre-infection memory. Confirmation of SARS-CoV-2 specificity was lacking for second-wave clones peaking day 37.

TCRdb processed the 5' RACE reads anew with MiXCR; each CDR3 protein has one entry. The sample yields approximately 560,000 distinct CDR3 sequences, 15% to 20% seen once. The length of the CDR3 is 14 residues. Deletions cut 3 bases from V and 5 bases from J, with 10 bases between. The germline V gene encodes CDR1 MGHDK and CDR2 SYGVNS. As concerns this clonotype: Its antigen remains unknown.

This clonotype was obtained from an adult woman who had mild COVID-19 (a few samples of this study predate the infection). Cell type and time point are not known. The sample comprised PBMCs or a T cell subset sorted from them (not recorded which). The chain combines TRBV25-1 with TRBJ2-2; D is undetermined. The CDR3 region is CASSEQGHTGELFF. Written as DNA, the CDR3 is TGTGCCAGCAGTGAGCAAGGGCATACCGGGGAGCTGTTTTTT.